These 24 T cell receptor beta chains share one sample of origin, sequenced in a study of regulatory T cells in long-lasting Graves disease. Time point given: newly diagnosed GD, antithyroid drugs for less than 3 months. RNA extracted from PBMCs served as the sequencing template. To make TCR beta libraries, researchers used iRepertoire HTBI primers and Arm-PCR of CDR3 regions. MiXCR, applied by TCRdb to the multiplex PCR reads, yields one record per CDR3 protein. The sample yields about 380,000 distinct CDR3 sequences, roughly a sixth seen once. Sample: peripheral blood mononuclear cells (PBMCs), taken at new diagnosis, from a patient treated with antithyroid drugs. The receptors stem from a female donor with Graves disease.

There are many counts of this clonotype. V usage is TRBV29-1 and J usage is TRBJ2-7; 9 nucleotides align to TRBD2. This CDR3 spans 17 amino acids. CDR1 and CDR2 (germline): SQVTM, ANQGSEA. The trim removed 0 bases at V and 3 bases at J, leaving 12 bases unmatched. This chain's CDR3 is CSVEEGRSGRKDYEQYF. CDR3 bases: TGCAGCGTTGAAGAAGGTAGAAGCGGGAGGAAGGACTACGAGCAGTACTTC.

This clonotype was counted many times. V and J are TRBV5-6 and TRBJ1-5; D is unclear. Germline V gene data show CDR1 as SGHDT and CDR2 as YYEEEE. The germline V and J ends were trimmed by 4 bases and 3 bases, with 8 bases remaining between them. There are 13 residues in the CDR3. The CDR3 loop is CASSLYNNQPQHF. In DNA form, the CDR3 reads TGTGCCAGCAGCCTATACAACAATCAGCCCCAGCATTTT.

Worth noting for this clonotype: A much larger clone sits a single nucleotide away, making a read error possible. This sequence joins TRBV12-3 or TRBV12-4 and TRBJ2-1; a possible D gene is TRBD2 (5 bases). The DNA end is more similar to TRBJ2-5, so the J call may be wrong. This CDR3 contains 15 residues. The CDR3 nucleotides read TGTGCCGGCAGTCCCCCGGGCTCCGGGATGGAGACCCAGTACTTC. It encodes CAGSPPGSGMETQYF.

In its sample, this clonotype was seen a few times. The chain joins TRBV27 to TRBJ2-2, with 10 bases identical to TRBD1. Trimming removed 4 bases from V and 5 bases from J; junction bases left unmatched: 10. The CDR3 has 17 residues. The germline V gene encodes CDR1 MNHEY and CDR2 SMNVEV (reference sequence). CDR3 amino acids: CASSSGTGASRTGELFF. As DNA, the CDR3 is TGTGCCAGCAGTTCCGGGACAGGGGCCTCGAGGACCGGGGAGCTGTTTTTT.

This clonotype was observed once. In DNA, the CDR3 is TGTGCCAGCAGCCCGGAGCCTGGGGGGGGGCCAAACAATGAGCAGTTCTTC. This gives the protein CASSPEPGGGPNNEQFF. This chain links TRBV7-3 with TRBJ2-1; D may be TRBD2 (7 bases). V was pared by 5 bases and J by 5 bases, with 22 bases between. The CDR3 is 17 residues long. Germline CDR1 reads SGHTA; CDR2 reads FQGTGA.

The table lists this clonotype with a few counts. One base away lies a much larger clone, so this may be a sequencing read error. V gene TRBV12-3 or TRBV12-4 combines with J gene TRBJ2-1; TRBD2 might be the D (6 bases). The CDR3 covers 20 residues. V was pared by 11 bases and J by 5 bases, with 37 bases between. The CDR3 spells CAAGSSAWTFTSLQDNEQFF. The DNA for the CDR3 is TGTGCCGCCGGGAGTAGTGCGTGGACCTTTACTAGCCTTCAGGACAATGAGCAGTTCTTC.

CDR3 coding DNA: TGTGCCAGCAGGAACGGGGGGGGCAATGAGCAGTTCTTC. Protein sequence: CASRNGGGNEQFF. This chain connects TRBV12-3 or TRBV12-4 to TRBJ2-1, with 8 bases lining up with TRBD2. This CDR3 has 13 amino acids. J gave up 6 bases and V 6 bases, and 4 bases lay outside the gene matches.

The table lists this clonotype with many counts. The rearrangement uses TRBV28 and TRBJ2-2; D gene ambiguous. The CDR3 totals 14 residues. Germline CDR1 and CDR2: MDHEN and SYDVKM. Trimming left V 7 bases short and J 5 bases short, with 14 bases between. CDR3 loop: CASITGQTTGELFF. In nucleotides, the CDR3 is TGTGCCAGCATAACCGGCCAGACGACCGGGGAGCTGTTTTTT.

This clonotype was picked up many times. This chain connects TRBV12-3 or TRBV12-4 to TRBJ2-1; the match to TRBD1 covers 7 bases. The V gene end was trimmed by 6 bases and the J gene end by 10 bases; junction bases not matched to a gene: 9. The length of the CDR3 is 13 residues. DNA for the CDR3: TGTGCCAGCAGCTACAGGGGTCTGGAGGAGCAGTTCTTC. It specifies CASSYRGLEEQFF.

This clonotype has ten or more counts. The rearrangement links TRBV14 to TRBJ1-5; D not resolved. Germline V gives CDR1 SGHDN, CDR2 FVKESK. The CDR3 runs 13 residues. Trimming stripped 4 bases from V and 3 bases from J, with 7 bases between. CDR3 coding DNA: TGTGCCAGCAGCCGGACCTTCAATCAGCCCCAGCATTTT. It translates to CASSRTFNQPQHF.

This clonotype was seen repeatedly, ten times or more. The chain uses TRBV19 and TRBJ1-2; D remains unclear. This CDR3 is 15 amino acids long. Trimming removed 3 bases at V and 0 bases at J, with 11 bases between. CDR1 LNHDA and CDR2 SQIVND come from the germline V gene (reference sequence). CDR3 sequence: CASSMFPLANYGYTF. In DNA, the CDR3 is TGTGCCAGTAGTATGTTCCCCTTAGCTAACTATGGCTACACCTTC.

This clonotype was recorded at least ten times. This sequence joins TRBV30 and TRBJ1-2; D gene unclear. Germline CDR1 and CDR2: GTSNPN and SVGIG (reference sequence). This CDR3 spans 15 amino acids. Between the trimmed V and J ends, which lost 2 bases and 1 base, there was a span of 14 bases. The CDR3 sequence: CAWSLGRRNNYGYTF. As DNA, the CDR3 is TGTGCCTGGAGTTTAGGACGGAGAAATAACTATGGCTACACCTTC.

At least ten counts were recorded for this clonotype. The junction does not match germline at one end; this may be a read error. The rearrangement joins TRBV11-2 to TRBJ1-1; D uncertain. The CDR3 extends over 11 amino acids. Germline V gives CDR1 SGHAT, CDR2 FQNNGV. CDR3 residues: CASSSPGLQTF. The CDR3 DNA reads TGTGCCAGCAGCTCTCCGGGTCTTCAAACCTTT.

Only one count was recorded for this clonotype. This chain links TRBV4-1 with TRBJ2-1; TRBD2 agrees at 9 bases. Germline lookup yields CDR1 MGHRA and CDR2 YSYEKL. The CDR3 is 20 residues long. The ends lost 4 bases at V and 8 bases at J; junction bases unmatched: 24. The chain's CDR3 is CASSRRIGEGGRAGGYEQFF. Written as DNA, the CDR3 is TGCGCCAGCAGCCGGAGGATTGGGGAGGGGGGACGAGCGGGAGGTTATGAGCAGTTCTTC.

This clonotype was recorded at least ten times. The chain recombines TRBV5-1 with TRBJ2-2; D is ambiguous. Looked up from germline, CDR1 is SGHRS and CDR2 is YFSETQ. V was pared by 3 bases and J by 0 bases, with 12 bases between. This CDR3 is built from 16 residues. The CDR3 DNA reads TGCGCCAGCAGCTCTGGCGTCAGATCGAACACCGGGGAGCTGTTTTTT. Translated: CASSSGVRSNTGELFF.

The V gene is TRBV6-2 or TRBV6-3, the J gene TRBJ2-1, with D maybe TRBD1 (6 bases). Trimming left V 0 bases short and J 0 bases short, with 9 bases between. Germline CDR1 is MNHEY and CDR2 is SVGEGT. This CDR3 region has 16 residues. For the CDR3, the DNA is TGTGCCAGCAGTTACTCAGGGACAAGCTCCTACAATGAGCAGTTCTTC. It is translated as CASSYSGTSSYNEQFF.

V and J are TRBV3-1 and TRBJ1-2; tentative D call: TRBD1 (5 bases). V shed 0 bases and J shed 8 bases, with 19 bases lying between them. The CDR3 is 16 residues long. Germline V gives CDR1 LGHDT, CDR2 YNNKEL (reference sequence). The CDR3 here is CASSQDTAGARGGYTF. Written as DNA, the CDR3 is TGTGCCAGCAGCCAAGATACGGCCGGCGCGCGGGGGGGCTACACCTTC.

In its sample, this clonotype was seen many times. This chain links TRBV27 with TRBJ1-1; D is undetermined. This CDR3 has 14 residues. Germline CDR1 is MNHEY and CDR2 is SMNVEV (reference sequence). Trimming took 7 bases from V and 0 from J, leaving 12 bases between them. The CDR3 DNA sequence: TGTGCCAGCAAAGTACAGAAACTGAACACTGAAGCTTTCTTT. Amino acids: CASKVQKLNTEAFF.

The chain couples TRBV27 to TRBJ1-1, with a possible D match to TRBD1 (5 bases). V was cut by 5 bases and J by 3 bases, with 19 bases left in between. The CDR3 runs to 16 residues. In germline, CDR1 is MNHEY, CDR2 SMNVEV (reference sequence). CDR3: CASSDPPGTGYTEAFF. The CDR3 DNA sequence: TGTGCCAGCAGTGATCCCCCAGGGACGGGGTACACTGAAGCTTTCTTT.

This clonotype was seen many times. The chain recombines TRBV3-1 with TRBJ1-4; D unclear. The CDR3 runs to 16 residues. The V end was cut by 1 base, the J end by 5 bases, with 14 bases between. Per the germline V gene, CDR1 is LGHDT and CDR2 is YNNKEL (reference sequence). The CDR3 region is CASSQGEWAQNEKLFF. The CDR3, as DNA: TGTGCCAGCAGCCAAGGGGAGTGGGCCCAGAATGAAAAACTGTTTTTT.

In the case of this clonotype: A read error may be the cause here, since a much bigger clone is one base away. The rearrangement links TRBV7-2 to TRBJ2-2, with 7 bases aligning to TRBD1. V dropped 5 bases and J dropped 4; count of bases not matched to a gene: 10. CDR3 size: 16 residues. Germline V gene lookup returns CDR1 SGHTA and CDR2 FQGNSA. CDR3 nucleotide sequence: TGTGCCAGCAGCAGGATTCCGGGACAGATCACCGGGGAGCTGTTTTTT. This sequence encodes CASSRIPGQITGELFF.

The rearrangement joins TRBV4-3 to TRBJ1-1, with no clear D. CDR1 is LGHNA and CDR2 is YSLEER in the germline V gene. The CDR3 has 15 residues. V was pared by 0 bases and J by 1 base, with 9 bases between. This CDR3 is CASSQDIVGNTEAFF. CDR3 sequence (DNA): TGCGCCAGCAGCCAAGATATCGTGGGGAACACTGAAGCTTTCTTT.

As concerns this clonotype: This could be a read error, since a much larger clone is one nucleotide away. The V call is TRBV20-1, the J call TRBJ2-1; 11 bases are a match to TRBD1. This CDR3 has 16 residues. J lost 10 bases, V lost 6 bases, and 17 bases had no gene match. Germline-derived CDR1 and CDR2 are DFQATT and SNEGSKA (reference sequence). The CDR3 is CSARTGGAGILHEQFF. The DNA for the CDR3 is TGCAGTGCCCGGACAGGGGGCGCCGGTATCCTGCACGAGCAGTTCTTC.

The sample holds many counts of this clonotype. The chain carries TRBV6-2 or TRBV6-3 and TRBJ2-7; perhaps TRBD1 as D (6 bases). The CDR3 covers 15 residues. Germline loops: CDR1 MNHEY, CDR2 SVGEGT. Trimming pared 2 bases from V and 2 bases from J, leaving 13 bases between. The CDR3 bases are TGTGCCAGCAGTTACGGCTCGGCAGGGGCCTACGAGCAGTACTTC. It codes for CASSYGSAGAYEQYF.